The clone carrying this T cell receptor beta chain was recorded a few times. The sample comes from a study of blood T cells in healthy people across ages. For the second PCR, which ran for about 7 to 11 cycles, a sample-barcoded 5' primer and a J-beta primer mix were used. TCRdb re-called the 5' RACE reads through MiXCR, storing one row per CDR3 protein. The sample carries about 930,000 distinct CDR3 sequences, about 29% recorded once. These data were also filed under a second study, of T cells of mothers and their children.

Sequencing used blood. The origin of this receptor is a woman in her 40s in good health.

For the CDR3, the DNA is TGTGCCAGCAGCCCGGGACAGGGGAGTTATACGCAGTATTTT. It specifies CASSPGQGSYTQYF. V gene TRBV7-2 combines with J gene TRBJ2-3, with 10 positions matching TRBD1. The CDR3 loop spans 14 amino acids. The trim removed 5 bases at V and 7 bases at J, leaving 6 bases unmatched. Germline assignment: CDR1 SGHTA and CDR2 FQGNSA.